This T cell receptor beta chain was found in a study of blood T cell repertoires in COVID-19. CDR3 length: 16 residues. Trimming removed 2 bases from V and 1 base from J; junction bases left unmatched: 5. Germline V CDR1 and CDR2: KGHSH, LQKENI. Authors' methods: Estimates of nucleated cell counts were drawn from the amplification of reference gene primers. Generated by immunoSEQ multiplex PCR, the TCRdb table keeps only in-frame clones and is missing some. From that table come the V and J calls and clone size; the DNA was used to work out D and trimming. The table records around 200,000 clones, less than 90% of them present only once.

The TCR originated in a middle-aged man with acute or convalescent COVID-19. The chain carries TRBV18 and TRBJ1-5; 7 nucleotides match TRBD1. Material: peripheral blood. The CDR3 region has the DNA TGTGCCAGCTCACCAGCAGGGGGAGTCAGCAATCAGCCCCAGCATTTT. Translated: CASSPAGGVSNQPQHF.